A single sample is the source of the 2 T cell receptor beta chains below, sequenced in a study of identical twins. TCRdb fed the 5' RACE reads into MiXCR, producing one record per CDR3 protein. The table has roughly 480,000 distinct CDR3 sequences, 24% seen once. The data also belong to a second study, concerning T cells expressing NK-cell markers.

The sample was CD4+ T cells sorted from blood. Every receptor here comes from a woman aged 18-29 years in good health.

This clonotype was observed a handful of times. V usage is TRBV20-1 and J usage is TRBJ2-4, with 8 nucleotides matching TRBD2. The length of the CDR3 is 14 residues. V lost 3 bases to trimming and J lost 10 bases; unmatched junction nucleotides: 11. The V gene's germline CDR1 is DFQATT and CDR2 SNEGSKA (reference sequence). The CDR3 DNA sequence: TGCAGTGCTAGGAAACGGGAGGGCCGTGGAATTCAGTACTTC. This encodes CSARKREGRGIQYF.

The genes are TRBV9 and TRBJ1-2, with D maybe TRBD1 (5 bases). Germline CDR1 is SGDLS and CDR2 is YYNGEE. V lost 0 bases and J 6 bases, leaving 15 bases between the germline ends. The CDR3 spans 15 residues. The DNA of the CDR3 is TGTGCCAGCAGCGTAGCGGGGGGGGTGTCCGATGGCTACACCTTC. It yields the protein CASSVAGGVSDGYTF. The variable domain in full, with the rest retrieved from reference TRBV9 and TRBJ1-2, is DSGVTQTPKHLITATGQRVTLRCSPRSGDLSVYWYQQSLDQGLQFLIQYYNGEERAKGNILERFSAQQFPDLHSELNLSSLELGDSALYFCASSVAGGVSDGYTFGSGTRLTVV.